This passage covers 10 T cell receptor beta chains from one sample sequenced in a study of shared clonotypes between healthy human individuals. Libraries were prepared by immunoSEQ multiplex PCR; TCRdb keeps only in-frame clonotypes and omits some of them. The sample contains over a million clones, about 70% of which appear only once. The sequenced sample consisted of memory CD4+ T cells sorted from blood. Stated subset: CD45RA-negative fraction. The receptor set was obtained from a man aged 18 to 30 in good health.

This chain links TRBV27 with TRBJ2-7; TRBD1 agrees at 10 bases. Germline CDR1 MNHEY, CDR2 SMNVEV (reference sequence). The CDR3 has 15 residues. Trimming took 7 bases from V and 6 from J; bases not matched to a gene: 12. For the CDR3, the DNA is TGTGCCAGCACCACCTGGACAGGGGGTGGGTTCGAGCAGTACTTC. Encoded protein: CASTTWTGGGFEQYF.

The chain joins TRBV25-1 to TRBJ2-2; the D call may be TRBD1 or TRBD2 (6 bases each). V dropped 7 bases and J dropped 0 bases, with 15 bases sitting between them. The CDR3 runs to 16 residues. Germline V gene sequence: CDR1 MGHDK, CDR2 SYGVNS. CDR3 sequence reads: CASTLKGGPNTGELFF. CDR3 nucleotides: TGTGCCAGCACCTTAAAGGGGGGTCCGAACACCGGGGAGCTGTTTTTT.

The genes are TRBV2 and TRBJ2-6; no clear D. This CDR3 is 15 amino acids long. In germline, CDR1 is SNHLY, CDR2 FYNNEI. Trimming stripped 1 base from V and 3 bases from J, with 7 bases between. The CDR3 region has the DNA TGTGCCAGCAGTGAAGTGACTCTTGGGGCCAACGTCCTGACTTTC. Protein: CASSEVTLGANVLTF.

The rearrangement links TRBV9 to TRBJ2-2, with unresolved D. Germline CDR1 reads SGDLS; CDR2 reads YYNGEE. The CDR3 has 13 amino acids. V was shortened by 6 bases and J by 7 bases, with 13 bases between the two germline ends. CDR3 loop: CASTRREDGELFF. CDR3 sequence (DNA): TGTGCCAGCACCCGTAGGGAAGACGGGGAGCTGTTTTTT. Variable domain in full (rest from reference TRBV9 and TRBJ2-2): DSGVTQTPKHLITATGQRVTLRCSPRSGDLSVYWYQQSLDQGLQFLIQYYNGEERAKGNILERFSAQQFPDLHSELNLSSLELGDSALYFCASTRREDGELFFGEGSRLTVL.

The chain links TRBV2 to TRBJ1-4; 10 bases agree with TRBD1. The CDR3 is made up of 14 amino acids. CDR1 is SNHLY and CDR2 is FYNNEI in the germline V gene. V was clipped by 6 bases and J by 7 bases; unmatched bases: 5. CDR3 sequence: CASREDRGIEKLFF. Here the CDR3 DNA reads TGTGCCAGCAGGGAGGACAGGGGGATTGAAAAACTGTTTTTT.

Concerning this clone itself: The same CDR3 also results from other DNA sequences found in this sample. V and J are TRBV27 and TRBJ2-7, with D possibly being TRBD1 (5 bases). Germline assignment: CDR1 MNHEY and CDR2 SMNVEV (reference sequence). V gave up 0 bases and J gave up 1 base, with 7 bases separating them. CDR3 size: 14 residues. CDR3 protein: CASSLSRDSYEQYF. CDR3 nucleotide sequence: TGTGCCAGCAGTTTATCCAGGGATTCCTACGAGCAGTACTTC.

The chain joins TRBV4-3 to TRBJ2-7; possible D gene TRBD2, 5 bases. V was pared by 0 bases and J by 0 bases, with 9 bases between. Germline loops: CDR1 LGHNA, CDR2 YSLEER. This CDR3 comprises 15 residues. The CDR3: CASSQEVGISYEQYF. The CDR3 nucleotides are TGCGCCAGCAGCCAAGAGGTCGGGATCTCCTACGAGCAGTACTTC.

This sequence joins TRBV18 and TRBJ1-2; 11 nucleotides match TRBD1. Per the germline V gene, CDR1 is KGHSH and CDR2 is LQKENI. The CDR3 covers 17 residues. V shed 5 bases and J 3 bases; nucleotides not matched to a gene: 11. CDR3 loop: CASSSGTGGVSDYGYTF. Written as DNA, the CDR3 is TGTGCCAGCTCATCCGGGACAGGGGGAGTTTCTGACTATGGCTACACCTTC.

Notes on this clone: Since a much larger clone is just one base distant, this may be a read error. Other DNA sequences in this specimen translate into the identical CDR3. The chain couples TRBV18 to TRBJ1-1; D perhaps matches TRBD1 (6 bases). CDR3 length: 13 residues. With 5 bases removed from V and 1 base from J, the gap between germline ends came to 8 bases. Germline CDR1 and CDR2: KGHSH and LQKENI. The CDR3 nucleotides read TGTGCCAGCTCAGCGGACAGGAACACTGAAGCTTTCTTT. This sequence encodes CASSADRNTEAFF.

This clone was found many times. The V call is TRBV13, the J call TRBJ1-2; the D gene is possibly TRBD1 (5 bases). CDR1 is PRHDT, CDR2 FYEKMQ, per germline (reference sequence). The CDR3 runs to 14 residues. V was trimmed by 5 bases and J by 8 bases, leaving 18 bases between them. The CDR3 loop reads CASSADIRSSGYTF. As DNA, the CDR3 is TGTGCCAGCAGCGCGGACATCCGGTCGTCGGGCTACACCTTC. The variable domain in full, with the rest retrieved from reference TRBV13 and TRBJ1-2, is AAGVIQSPRHLIKEKRETATLKCYPIPRHDTVYWYQQGPGQDPQFLISFYEKMQSDKGSIPDRFSAQQFSDYHSELNMSSLELGDSALYFCASSADIRSSGYTFGSGTRLTVV.